This T cell receptor beta chain is from a study of radiation and T cells in renal cell carcinoma. Sequencing used immunoSEQ multiplex PCR; TCRdb keeps in-frame clones, though not all of them. The sample contains some 46,000 clones, 65% to 85% of which appear only once. As to time point: blood 4 weeks post-SBRT, at nephrectomy. The treatment was: 15 Gy SBRT to primary tumor, nephrectomy 4 weeks later. The patient's renal cell carcinoma had clear cell pathology. This clone was counted between two and nine times. Here the sequenced sample was blood, taken from a patient whose treatment included radiotherapy and nephrectomy. The clonotype originates from a woman aged 70-85 years with renal cell carcinoma.

The CDR3 sequence: CASSPPGGGSYNEQFF. The CDR3 DNA follows: TGTGCCAGCTCACCACCAGGGGGGGGCTCCTACAATGAGCAGTTCTTC. This sequence joins TRBV18 and TRBJ2-1; D might be TRBD2 (7 bases). Germline V gene data show CDR1 as KGHSH and CDR2 as LQKENI. The CDR3 length is 16 residues. Trimming left V 0 bases short and J 0 bases short, with 9 bases between.